This T cell receptor beta chain stems from a study of blood T cell repertoires in COVID-19. Across the whole study: PBMCs, B-cell-depleted T cells, or T cells were the source of the cDNA or gDNA that made up the material.

TCRdb keeps only in-frame clones here, not all; method: immunoSEQ multiplex PCR. The profile shows roughly 87,000 clones, more than 75% of them singletons. Sequencing was done on a sample of peripheral blood. This receptor was obtained from a man over 45 with active COVID-19.

The CDR3, as DNA: TGTGCCAGCAGTTTATTGGGCAGGTCTCATAGTGGCTACACCTTC. Translating gives CASSLLGRSHSGYTF. The J gene is TRBJ1-2, the V gene TRBV27; D call uncertain. The CDR3 is made up of 15 amino acids. Trimming pared 1 base from V and 7 bases from J, leaving 16 bases between. From germline, CDR1 is MNHEY and CDR2 SMNVEV (reference sequence).